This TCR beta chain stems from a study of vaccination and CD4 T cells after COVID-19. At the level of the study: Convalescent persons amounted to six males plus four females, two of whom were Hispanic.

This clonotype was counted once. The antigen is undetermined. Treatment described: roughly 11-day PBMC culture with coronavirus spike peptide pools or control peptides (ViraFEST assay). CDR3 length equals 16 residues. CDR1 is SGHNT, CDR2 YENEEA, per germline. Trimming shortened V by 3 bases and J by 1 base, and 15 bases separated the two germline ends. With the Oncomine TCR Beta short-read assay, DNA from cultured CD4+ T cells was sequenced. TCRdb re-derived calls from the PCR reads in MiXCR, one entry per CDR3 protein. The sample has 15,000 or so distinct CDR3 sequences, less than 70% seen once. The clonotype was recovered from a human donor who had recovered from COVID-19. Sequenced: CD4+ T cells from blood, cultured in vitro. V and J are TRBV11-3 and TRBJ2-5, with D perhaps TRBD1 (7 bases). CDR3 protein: CASSLGRGVVQETQYF. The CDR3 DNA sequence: TGTGCCAGCAGCTTGGGCAGGGGGGTAGTCCAAGAGACCCAGTACTTC.